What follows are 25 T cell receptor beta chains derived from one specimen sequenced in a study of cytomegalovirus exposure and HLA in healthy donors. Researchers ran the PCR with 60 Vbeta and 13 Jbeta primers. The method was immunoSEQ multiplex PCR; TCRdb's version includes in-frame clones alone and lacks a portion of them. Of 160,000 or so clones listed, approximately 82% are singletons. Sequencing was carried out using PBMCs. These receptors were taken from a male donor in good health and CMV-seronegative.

Here the CDR3 reads CASSPRGTARREQYF. The CDR3 DNA is TGTGCCAGCAGTCCCAGGGGGACTGCCAGGCGCGAGCAGTACTTC. The V gene is TRBV2, the J gene TRBJ2-7, with D perhaps matching TRBD1 (7 bases). From germline, CDR1 is SNHLY and CDR2 FYNNEI. The V gene lost 5 bases and the J gene lost 6 bases, with 20 bases spanning the gap. CDR3 size: 15 residues.

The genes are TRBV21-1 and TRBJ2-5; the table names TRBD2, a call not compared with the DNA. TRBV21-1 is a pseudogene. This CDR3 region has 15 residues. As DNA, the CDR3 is TGTGCCAGCACCCGGACTAGCACCCTCCAAGAGACCCAGTACTTC. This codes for CASTRTSTLQETQYF.

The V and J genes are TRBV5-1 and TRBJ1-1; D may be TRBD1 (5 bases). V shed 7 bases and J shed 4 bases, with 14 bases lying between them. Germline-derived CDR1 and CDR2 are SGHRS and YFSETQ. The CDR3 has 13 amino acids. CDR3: CASGQPQGTEAFF. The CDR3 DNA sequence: TGCGCCAGCGGTCAGCCCCAGGGCACTGAAGCTTTCTTT. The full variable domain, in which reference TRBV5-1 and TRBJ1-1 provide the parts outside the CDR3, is KAGVTQTPRYLIKTRGQQVTLSCSPISGHRSVSWYQQTPGQGLQFLFEYFSETQRNKGNFPGRFSGRQFSNSRSEMNVSTLELGDSALYLCASGQPQGTEAFFGQGTRLTVV.

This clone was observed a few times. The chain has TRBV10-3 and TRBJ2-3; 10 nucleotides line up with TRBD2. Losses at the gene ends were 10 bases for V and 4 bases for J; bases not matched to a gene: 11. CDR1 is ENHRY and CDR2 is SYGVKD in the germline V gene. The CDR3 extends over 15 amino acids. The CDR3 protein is CATRGLAGEADTQYF. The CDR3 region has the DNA TGTGCCACAAGGGGGCTAGCGGGAGAGGCAGATACGCAGTATTTT.

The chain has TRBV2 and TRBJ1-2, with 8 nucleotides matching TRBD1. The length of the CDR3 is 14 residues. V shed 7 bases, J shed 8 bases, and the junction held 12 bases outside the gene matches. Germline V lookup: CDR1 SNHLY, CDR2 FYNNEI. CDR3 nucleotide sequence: TGTGCCAGCATATCGACAGGGGTTCCGAGGGGCTACACCTTC. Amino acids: CASISTGVPRGYTF.

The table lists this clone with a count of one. CDR3 amino acids: CASSPTAGYGYTF. The CDR3 DNA is TGTGCCAGCAGTCCGACAGCCGGCTATGGCTACACCTTC. The rearrangement links TRBV6-4 to TRBJ1-2; TRBD1 might be the D (5 bases). There are 13 residues in the CDR3. V shed 5 bases and J shed 4 bases, with 11 bases lying between them. CDR1 is MRHNA and CDR2 is SNTAGT in the germline V gene.

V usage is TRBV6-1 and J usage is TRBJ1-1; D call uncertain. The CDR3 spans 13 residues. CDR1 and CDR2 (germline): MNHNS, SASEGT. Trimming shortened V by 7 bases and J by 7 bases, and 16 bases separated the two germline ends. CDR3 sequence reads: CASTPGGWGEAFF. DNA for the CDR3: TGTGCCAGCACCCCAGGAGGGTGGGGTGAAGCTTTCTTT.

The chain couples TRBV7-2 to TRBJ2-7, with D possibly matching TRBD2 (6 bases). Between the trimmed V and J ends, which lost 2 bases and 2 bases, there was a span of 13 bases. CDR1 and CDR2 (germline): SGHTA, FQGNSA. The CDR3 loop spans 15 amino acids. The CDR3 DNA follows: TGTGCCAGCAGCTTAAGGGGAGGTTACACCTACGAGCAGTACTTC. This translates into CASSLRGGYTYEQYF.

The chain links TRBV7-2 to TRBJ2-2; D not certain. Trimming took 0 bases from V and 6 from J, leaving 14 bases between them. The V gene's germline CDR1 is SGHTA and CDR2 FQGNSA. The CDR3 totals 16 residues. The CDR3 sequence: CASSLAPTASAGELFF. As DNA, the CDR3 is TGTGCCAGCAGCTTAGCGCCCACCGCTAGTGCCGGGGAGCTGTTTTTT. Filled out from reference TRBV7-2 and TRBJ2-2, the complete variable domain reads GAGVSQSPSNKVTEKGKDVELRCDPISGHTALYWYRQSLGQGLEFLIYFQGNSAPDKSGLPSDRFSAERTGGSVSTLTIQRTQQEDSAVYLCASSLAPTASAGELFFGEGSRLTVL.

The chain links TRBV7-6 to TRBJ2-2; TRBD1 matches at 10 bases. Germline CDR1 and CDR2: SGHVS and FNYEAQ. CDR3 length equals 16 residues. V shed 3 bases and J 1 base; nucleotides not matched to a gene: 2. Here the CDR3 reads CASSFGQGGNTGELFF. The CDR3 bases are TGTGCCAGCAGCTTCGGACAGGGGGGGAACACCGGGGAGCTGTTTTTT. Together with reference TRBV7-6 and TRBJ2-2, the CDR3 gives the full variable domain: GAGVSQSPRYKVTKRGQDVALRCDPISGHVSLYWYRQALGQGPEFLTYFNYEAQQDKSGLPNDRFSAERPEGSISTLTIQRTEQRDSAMYRCASSFGQGGNTGELFFGEGSRLTVL.

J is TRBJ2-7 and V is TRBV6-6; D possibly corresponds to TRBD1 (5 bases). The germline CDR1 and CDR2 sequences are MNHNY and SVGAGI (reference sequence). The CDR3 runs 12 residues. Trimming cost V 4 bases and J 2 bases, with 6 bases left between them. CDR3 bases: TGTGCCAGCAGTTTGGACACCTACGAGCAGTACTTC. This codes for CASSLDTYEQYF.

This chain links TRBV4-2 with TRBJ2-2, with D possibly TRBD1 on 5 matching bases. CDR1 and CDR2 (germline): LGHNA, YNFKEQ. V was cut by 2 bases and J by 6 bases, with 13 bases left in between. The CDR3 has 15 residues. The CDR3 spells CASSQTLGEAGELFF. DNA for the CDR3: TGTGCCAGCAGCCAAACCCTAGGGGAAGCCGGGGAGCTGTTTTTT.

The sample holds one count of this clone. CDR3 loop: CASSSVDQPQHF. The CDR3 nucleotides read TGTGCCAGCAGTTCGGTTGATCAGCCCCAGCATTTT. The V gene is TRBV28, the J gene TRBJ1-5; D remains ambiguous. Germline V gene data show CDR1 as MDHEN and CDR2 as SYDVKM. This CDR3 comprises 12 residues. Between the trimmed V and J ends, which lost 4 bases and 5 bases, there was a span of 6 bases.

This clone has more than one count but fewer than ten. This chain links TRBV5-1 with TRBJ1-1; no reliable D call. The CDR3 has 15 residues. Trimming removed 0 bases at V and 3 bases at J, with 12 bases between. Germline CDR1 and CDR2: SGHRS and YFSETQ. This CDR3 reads CASSLVGDPDTEAFF. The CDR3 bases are TGCGCCAGCAGCTTGGTCGGAGATCCTGACACTGAAGCTTTCTTT.

The CDR3 reads CASSPEPVSYEQYF. DNA for the CDR3: TGTGCCAGCTCACCTGAGCCTGTGTCCTACGAGCAGTACTTC. The chain combines TRBV18 with TRBJ2-7; no definite D call. Per the germline V gene, CDR1 is KGHSH and CDR2 is LQKENI. The CDR3 contains 14 residues. V was shortened by 3 bases and J by 1 base, with 10 bases between the two germline ends.

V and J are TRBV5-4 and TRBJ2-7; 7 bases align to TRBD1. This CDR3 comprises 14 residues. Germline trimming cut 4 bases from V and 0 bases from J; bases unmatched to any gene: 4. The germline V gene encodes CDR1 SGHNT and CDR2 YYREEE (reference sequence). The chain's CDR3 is CASSPGTASYEQYF. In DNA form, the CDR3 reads TGTGCCAGCAGCCCAGGGACAGCCTCCTACGAGCAGTACTTC.

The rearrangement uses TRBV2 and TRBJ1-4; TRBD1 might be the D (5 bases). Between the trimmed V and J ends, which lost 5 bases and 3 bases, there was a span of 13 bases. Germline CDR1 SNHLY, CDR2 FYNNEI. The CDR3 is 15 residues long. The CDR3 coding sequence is TGTGCCAGCAGTCCCAGGGAAGTTGCTAATGAAAAACTGTTTTTT. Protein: CASSPREVANEKLFF.

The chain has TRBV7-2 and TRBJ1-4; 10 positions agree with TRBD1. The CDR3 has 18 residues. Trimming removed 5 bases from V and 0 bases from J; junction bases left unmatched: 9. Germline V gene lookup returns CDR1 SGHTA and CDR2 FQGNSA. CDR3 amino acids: CASSTWDRGPSTNEKLFF. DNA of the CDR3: TGTGCCAGCAGCACCTGGGACAGGGGACCTTCAACTAATGAAAAACTGTTTTTT. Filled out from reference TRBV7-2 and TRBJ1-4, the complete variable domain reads GAGVSQSPSNKVTEKGKDVELRCDPISGHTALYWYRQSLGQGLEFLIYFQGNSAPDKSGLPSDRFSAERTGGSVSTLTIQRTQQEDSAVYLCASSTWDRGPSTNEKLFFGSGTQLSVL.

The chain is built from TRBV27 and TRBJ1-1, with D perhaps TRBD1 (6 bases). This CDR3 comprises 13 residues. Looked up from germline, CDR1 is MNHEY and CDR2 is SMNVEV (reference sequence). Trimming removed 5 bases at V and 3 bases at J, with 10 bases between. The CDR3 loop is CASSEPGDTEAFF. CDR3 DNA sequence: TGTGCCAGCAGTGAGCCAGGGGACACTGAAGCTTTCTTT.

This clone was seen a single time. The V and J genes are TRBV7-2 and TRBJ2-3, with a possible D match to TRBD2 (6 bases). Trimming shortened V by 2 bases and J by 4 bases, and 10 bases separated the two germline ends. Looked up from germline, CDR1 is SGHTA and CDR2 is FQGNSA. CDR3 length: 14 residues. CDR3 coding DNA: TGTGCCAGCAGCTTATGGGGGGATGCAGATACGCAGTATTTT. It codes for CASSLWGDADTQYF.

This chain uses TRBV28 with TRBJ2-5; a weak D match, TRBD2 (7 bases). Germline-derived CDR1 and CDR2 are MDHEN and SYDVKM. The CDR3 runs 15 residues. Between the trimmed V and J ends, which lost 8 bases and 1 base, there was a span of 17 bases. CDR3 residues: CASVRGGAFQETQYF. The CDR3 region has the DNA TGTGCCAGCGTTAGGGGGGGGGCCTTCCAAGAGACCCAGTACTTC.

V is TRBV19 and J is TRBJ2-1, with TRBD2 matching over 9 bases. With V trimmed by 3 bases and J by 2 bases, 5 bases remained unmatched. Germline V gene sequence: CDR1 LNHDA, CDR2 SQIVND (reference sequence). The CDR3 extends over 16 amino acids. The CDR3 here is CASSIYSSGTYNEQFF. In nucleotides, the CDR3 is TGTGCCAGTAGTATCTACTCTAGCGGGACCTACAATGAGCAGTTCTTC.

The CDR3 bases are TGTGCCAGTAGACCTACTAGCGCGGGAGGAGAGACCCAGTACTTC. This sequence encodes CASRPTSAGGETQYF. The V call is TRBV19, the J call TRBJ2-5; TRBD2 aligns across 8 bases. This CDR3 has 15 residues. Germline V gives CDR1 LNHDA, CDR2 SQIVND (reference sequence). Trimming at V came to 6 bases and at J to 4 bases, leaving 10 bases not matched to a gene.

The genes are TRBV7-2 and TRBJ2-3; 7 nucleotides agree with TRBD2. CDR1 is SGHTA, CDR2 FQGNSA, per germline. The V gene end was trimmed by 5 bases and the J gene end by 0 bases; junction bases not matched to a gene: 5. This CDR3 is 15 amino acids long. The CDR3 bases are TGTGCCAGCAGCCCAGCGGGACGAAGCACAGATACGCAGTATTTT. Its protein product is CASSPAGRSTDTQYF.

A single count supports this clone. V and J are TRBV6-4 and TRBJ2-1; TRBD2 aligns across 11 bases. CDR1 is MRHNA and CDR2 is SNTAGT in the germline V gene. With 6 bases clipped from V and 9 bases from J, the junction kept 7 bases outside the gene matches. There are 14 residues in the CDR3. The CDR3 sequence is CASRLAGGSTEQFF. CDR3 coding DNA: TGTGCCAGCAGATTAGCGGGAGGGTCGACTGAGCAGTTCTTC.